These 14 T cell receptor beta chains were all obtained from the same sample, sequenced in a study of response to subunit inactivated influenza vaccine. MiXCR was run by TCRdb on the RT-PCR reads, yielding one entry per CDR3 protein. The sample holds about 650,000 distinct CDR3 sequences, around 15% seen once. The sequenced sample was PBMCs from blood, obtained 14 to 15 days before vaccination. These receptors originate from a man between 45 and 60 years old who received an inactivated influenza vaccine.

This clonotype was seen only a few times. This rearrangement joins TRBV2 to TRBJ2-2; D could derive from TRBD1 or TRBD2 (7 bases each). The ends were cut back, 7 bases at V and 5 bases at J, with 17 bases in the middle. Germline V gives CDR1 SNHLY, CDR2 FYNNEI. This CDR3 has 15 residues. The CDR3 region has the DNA TGTGCCAGCACCGGGGGGACAGCACCTACCGGGGAGCTGTTTTTT. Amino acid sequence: CASTGGTAPTGELFF.

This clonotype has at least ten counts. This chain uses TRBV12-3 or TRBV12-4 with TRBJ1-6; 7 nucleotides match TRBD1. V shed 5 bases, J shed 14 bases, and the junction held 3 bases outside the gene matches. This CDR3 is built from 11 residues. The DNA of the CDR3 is TGTGCCAGCAGTAGGGGGCGCGCCCTCCACTTT. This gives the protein CASSRGRALHF.

The CDR3 bases are TGTGCCAGCAGCTTACAGGCAACGAACACCGGGGAGCTGTTTTTT. This encodes CASSLQATNTGELFF. The V and J genes are TRBV5-5 and TRBJ2-2, with D perhaps matching TRBD1 (5 bases). Germline V CDR1 and CDR2: SGHKS, YYEKEE (reference sequence). The CDR3 totals 15 residues. V lost 2 bases to trimming and J lost 0 bases, with 8 bases between them. The variable domain in full, with the rest retrieved from reference TRBV5-5 and TRBJ2-2, is DAGVTQSPTHLIKTRGQQVTLRCSPISGHKSVSWYQQVLGQGPQFIFQYYEKEERGRGNFPDRFSARQFPNYSSELNVNALLLGDSALYLCASSLQATNTGELFFGEGSRLTVL.

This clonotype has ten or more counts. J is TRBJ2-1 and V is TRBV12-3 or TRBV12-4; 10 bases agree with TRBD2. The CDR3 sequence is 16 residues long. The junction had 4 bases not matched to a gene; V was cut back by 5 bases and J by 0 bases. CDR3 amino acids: CASSTSGASSYNEQFF. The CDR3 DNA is TGTGCCAGCAGTACTAGCGGGGCGAGCTCCTACAATGAGCAGTTCTTC.

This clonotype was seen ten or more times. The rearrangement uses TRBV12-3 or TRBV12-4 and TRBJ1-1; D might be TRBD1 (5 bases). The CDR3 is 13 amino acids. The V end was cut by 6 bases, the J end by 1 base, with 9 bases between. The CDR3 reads CASRGDWNTEAFF. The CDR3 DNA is TGTGCCAGCAGAGGGGACTGGAACACTGAAGCTTTCTTT.

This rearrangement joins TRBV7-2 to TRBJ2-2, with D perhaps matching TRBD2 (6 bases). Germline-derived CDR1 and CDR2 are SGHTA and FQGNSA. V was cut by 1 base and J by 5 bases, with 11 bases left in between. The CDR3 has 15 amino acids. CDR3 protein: CASSLVAGRTGELFF. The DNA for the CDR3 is TGTGCCAGCAGCTTAGTCGCGGGGAGAACCGGGGAGCTGTTTTTT.

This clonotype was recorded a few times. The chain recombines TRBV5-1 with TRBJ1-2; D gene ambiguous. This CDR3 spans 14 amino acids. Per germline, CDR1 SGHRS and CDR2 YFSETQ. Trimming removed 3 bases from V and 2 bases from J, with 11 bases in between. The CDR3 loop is CASSSEGRNYGYTF. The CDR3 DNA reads TGCGCCAGCAGCTCAGAAGGACGCAACTATGGCTACACCTTC.

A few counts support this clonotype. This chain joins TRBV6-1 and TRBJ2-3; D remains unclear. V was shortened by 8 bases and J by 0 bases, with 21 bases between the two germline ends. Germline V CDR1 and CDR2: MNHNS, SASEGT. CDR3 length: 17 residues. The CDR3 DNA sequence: TGTGCCAGCGCTGCCCGAAGTATTCGCCTTAGCACAGATACGCAGTATTTT. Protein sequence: CASAARSIRLSTDTQYF.

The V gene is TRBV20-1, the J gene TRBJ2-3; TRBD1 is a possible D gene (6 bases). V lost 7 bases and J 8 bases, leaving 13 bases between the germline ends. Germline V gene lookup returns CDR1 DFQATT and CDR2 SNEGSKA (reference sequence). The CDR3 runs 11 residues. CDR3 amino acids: CSEAWGRTQYF. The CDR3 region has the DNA TGCAGTGAGGCCTGGGGGCGTACGCAGTATTTT.

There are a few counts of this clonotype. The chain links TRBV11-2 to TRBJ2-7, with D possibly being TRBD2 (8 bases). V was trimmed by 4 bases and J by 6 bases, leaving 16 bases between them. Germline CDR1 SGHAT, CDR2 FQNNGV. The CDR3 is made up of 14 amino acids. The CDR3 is CASSSYRGLGEQYF. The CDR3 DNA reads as TGTGCCAGCAGCTCATACAGGGGACTAGGCGAGCAGTACTTC.

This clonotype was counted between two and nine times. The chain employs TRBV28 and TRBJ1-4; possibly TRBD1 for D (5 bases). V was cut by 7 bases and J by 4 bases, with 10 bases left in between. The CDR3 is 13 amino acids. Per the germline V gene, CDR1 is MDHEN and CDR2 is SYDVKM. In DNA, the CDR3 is TGTGCCAGCACTGGAGGGGTTAATGAAAAACTGTTTTTT. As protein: CASTGGVNEKLFF.

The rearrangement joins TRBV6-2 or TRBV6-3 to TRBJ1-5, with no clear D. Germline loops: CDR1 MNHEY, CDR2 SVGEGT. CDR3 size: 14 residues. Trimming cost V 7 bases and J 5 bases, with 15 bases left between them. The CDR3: CASKPVRSYQPQHF. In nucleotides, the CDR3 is TGTGCCAGCAAGCCGGTCAGGAGTTATCAGCCCCAGCATTTT.

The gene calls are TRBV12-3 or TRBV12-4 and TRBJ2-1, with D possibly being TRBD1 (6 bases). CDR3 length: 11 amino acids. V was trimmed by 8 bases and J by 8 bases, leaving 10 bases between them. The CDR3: CASQSGDEQFF. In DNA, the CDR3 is TGTGCCAGCCAGTCAGGGGATGAGCAGTTCTTC.

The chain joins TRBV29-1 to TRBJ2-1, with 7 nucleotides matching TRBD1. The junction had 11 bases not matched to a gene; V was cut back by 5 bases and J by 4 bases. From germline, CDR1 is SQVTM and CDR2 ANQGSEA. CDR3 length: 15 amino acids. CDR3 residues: CSVSLGQGEYNEQFF. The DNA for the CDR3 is TGCAGCGTTAGTCTGGGGCAGGGGGAGTACAATGAGCAGTTCTTC.